This T cell receptor beta chain was identified during a study of monozygotic twins with inflammatory bowel disease. Using the 5' RACE reads, TCRdb records one entry per CDR3 protein without DNA. The sample data list some 450,000 distinct CDR3 sequences. Per the germline V gene, CDR1 is SNHLY and CDR2 is FYNNEI. The CDR3 consists of 13 residues. Blood was collected, roughly 2.5 ml per donor. The V call is TRBV2, the J call TRBJ2-3. This TCR derives from a human donor with ulcerative colitis or Crohn's disease, or a healthy co-twin of an affected twin (not recorded which). Sequenced material: blood. CDR3 amino acids: CASSGTGTDTQYF.